Included here is one T cell receptor (beta chain) sequence, with context. TCRdb's table, derived via immunoSEQ multiplex PCR, lists solely in-frame clones and lacks some. The data contain roughly 97,000 clones, roughly 80% of them singletons. This CDR3 spans 19 amino acids. Trimming took 5 bases from V and 8 from J; bases not matched to a gene: 20. Germline CDR1 and CDR2: SGHNT and YYREEE (reference sequence). The entry originates in a study of cytotoxic CD8 clonotypes in ibrutinib-treated CLL. The source was PBMCs, collected after 12 months of ibrutinib treatment. This clonotype originated in a human donor with chronic lymphocytic leukemia. The chain uses TRBV5-4 and TRBJ2-2, with TRBD1 matching 11 bases. Written as DNA, the CDR3 is TGTGCCAGCAGACCGTTGGACAAAAAGGACAGGGGGCGGGTGGGGGAGCTGTTTTTT. Translated: CASRPLDKKDRGRVGELFF.